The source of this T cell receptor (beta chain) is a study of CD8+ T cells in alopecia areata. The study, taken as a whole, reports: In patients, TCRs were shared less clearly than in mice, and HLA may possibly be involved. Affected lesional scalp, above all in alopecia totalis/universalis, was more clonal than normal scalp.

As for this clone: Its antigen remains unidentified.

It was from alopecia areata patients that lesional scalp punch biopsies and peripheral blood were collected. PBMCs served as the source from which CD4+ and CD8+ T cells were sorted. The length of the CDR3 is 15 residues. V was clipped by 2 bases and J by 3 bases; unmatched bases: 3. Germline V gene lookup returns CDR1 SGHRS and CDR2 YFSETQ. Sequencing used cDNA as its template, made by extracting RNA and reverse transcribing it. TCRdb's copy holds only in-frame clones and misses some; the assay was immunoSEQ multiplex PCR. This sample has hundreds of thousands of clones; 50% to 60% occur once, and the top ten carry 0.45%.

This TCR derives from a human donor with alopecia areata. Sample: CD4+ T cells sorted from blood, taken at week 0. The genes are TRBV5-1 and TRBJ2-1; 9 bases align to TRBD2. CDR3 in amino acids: CASSFSSGDYNEQFF. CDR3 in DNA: TGCGCCAGCAGCTTTTCTAGCGGGGACTACAATGAGCAGTTCTTC.